This TCR beta chain was found in a study of shared clonotypes between healthy human individuals. To note about this clone: The antigen remains unidentified. This CDR3 is also generated by other DNA sequences in the sample.

CD4+ cells yielded CD45RA+ naive and CD45RA-negative memory subsets. The study, taken as a whole, reports: Sorted-subset samples were not fully sequenced, rarefaction indicated. Relative to clonotypes present in all four donors, those not shared had lower generation probabilities.

Per the germline V gene, CDR1 is SGHAT and CDR2 is FQNNGV. The CDR3 loop spans 13 amino acids. Trimming cost V 3 bases and J 2 bases, with 5 bases left between them. Here immunoSEQ multiplex PCR was the method, and the copy in TCRdb shows in-frame clones only, minus some. Counted here are some 1,400,000 clones, over 95% occurring once; the ten biggest clones make up roughly 1.2%. V gene TRBV11-2 combines with J gene TRBJ1-5; D remains ambiguous. The material sequenced was naive CD4+ T cells sorted from blood. Subset in this sample: CD45RA+ positively selected. This receptor was identified in a man aged 25-45 years in good health. In DNA, the CDR3 is TGTGCCAGCAGCTTCGGTCGCAATCAGCCCCAGCATTTT. Translating it yields CASSFGRNQPQHF.